Shown below are 10 T cell receptor beta chains from a single sample sequenced in a study of blood T cell repertoires in COVID-19 (dated by TCRdb to the early 2020s). Library construction relied on the immunoSEQ multiplex PCR assay. TCRdb took over this immuneACCESS table, retaining in-frame rearrangements with V and J assigned. Such tables are incomplete; in checked studies, under half of the missing clones stem from an unresolved V gene, and the remainder is unexplained. For this sample the table gives some 110,000 clones, of which approximately 74% were detected only once. The ten top clones hold approximately 5.9% of the sample. The sample comprised peripheral blood. These TCRs come from a man older than 75 with COVID-19, enrolled during active disease.

This clone has more than one count but fewer than ten. The rearrangement links TRBV4-3 to TRBJ2-7; possible D gene TRBD2, 6 bases. Trimming cost V 1 base and J 3 bases, with 16 bases left between them. The CDR3 is made up of 16 amino acids. In germline, CDR1 is LGHNA, CDR2 YSLEER. The DNA for the CDR3 is TGCGCCAGCAGCCAAGGGTACTTGGCGGGGCACTACGAGCAGTACTTC. Translating gives CASSQGYLAGHYEQYF.

The V and J genes are TRBV7-3 and TRBJ2-1; 10 bases align to TRBD2. Germline CDR1 SGHTA, CDR2 FQGTGA. V gave up 5 bases and J gave up 10 bases; unmatched junction bases: 14. The CDR3 runs to 16 residues. The CDR3 protein is CASSPTPLLAGREQFF. CDR3 DNA sequence: TGTGCCAGCAGCCCGACCCCCCTACTAGCGGGAAGGGAGCAGTTCTTC.

CDR3 protein: CAITPGGRSPLHF. DNA for the CDR3: TGTGCCATCACGCCAGGGGGCCGCTCACCCCTCCACTTT. The rearrangement joins TRBV10-3 to TRBJ1-6; 8 positions match TRBD1. The germline V gene has CDR1 ENHRY and CDR2 SYGVKD. The CDR3 has 13 amino acids. V lost 7 bases and J lost 10; bases outside the gene matches: 6.

The CDR3 loop is CASSQPGTSGRAAADTQYF. CDR3 DNA sequence: TGTGCCAGCAGCCAGCCCGGGACTAGCGGGAGGGCGGCAGCTGATACGCAGTATTTT. This chain uses TRBV4-2 with TRBJ2-3; 16 positions agree with TRBD2. With V trimmed by 3 bases and J by 6 bases, 12 bases remained unmatched. This CDR3 is built from 19 residues. CDR1 LGHNA and CDR2 YNFKEQ come from the germline V gene.

This clone was counted between two and nine times. CDR3 sequence: CASSVAGAGTYNEQFF. CDR3 bases: TGTGCCAGCAGCGTAGCCGGAGCGGGAACCTACAATGAGCAGTTCTTC. This sequence joins TRBV9 and TRBJ2-1; 7 nucleotides align to TRBD2. The ends lost 0 bases at V and 2 bases at J; junction bases unmatched: 5. This CDR3 is 16 amino acids long. CDR1 SGDLS and CDR2 YYNGEE come from the germline V gene. The full variable domain, its missing parts supplied by reference TRBV9 and TRBJ2-1, is DSGVTQTPKHLITATGQRVTLRCSPRSGDLSVYWYQQSLDQGLQFLIQYYNGEERAKGNILERFSAQQFPDLHSELNLSSLELGDSALYFCASSVAGAGTYNEQFFGPGTRLTVL.

There are a few counts of this clone. The V gene is TRBV5-6, the J gene TRBJ1-3; D unclear. Germline V gene data show CDR1 as SGHDT and CDR2 as YYEEEE. V dropped 0 bases and J dropped 2 bases, with 6 bases sitting between them. The CDR3 totals 14 residues. In nucleotides, the CDR3 is TGTGCCAGCAGCTTGGACGGGGCTGGAAACACCATATATTTT. This translates into CASSLDGAGNTIYF.

This clone was counted a few times. The chain has TRBV5-5 and TRBJ2-1; 11 positions agree with TRBD2. This CDR3 is 15 amino acids long. V was clipped by 6 bases and J by 6 bases; unmatched bases: 8. CDR1 and CDR2 (germline): SGHKS, YYEKEE (reference sequence). Here the CDR3 reads CASTYSGRAANEQFF. Written as DNA, the CDR3 is TGTGCCAGCACCTATAGCGGGAGGGCGGCCAATGAGCAGTTCTTC.

This chain joins TRBV28 and TRBJ1-1; D perhaps matches TRBD1 (6 bases). The CDR3 has 15 residues. Germline V gene sequence: CDR1 MDHEN, CDR2 SYDVKM. Trimming removed 0 bases from V and 0 bases from J, with 8 bases in between. The CDR3: CASSLWDRVNTEAFF. CDR3 sequence (DNA): TGTGCCAGCAGTTTATGGGACAGAGTGAACACTGAAGCTTTCTTT.

This clone was picked up one time. The chain recombines TRBV9 with TRBJ2-7, with TRBD1 matching 7 bases. V trimming: 7 bases; J trimming: 6 bases; junction bases outside the gene matches: 10. Germline CDR1 and CDR2: SGDLS and YYNGEE. This CDR3 region has 13 residues. The CDR3, as DNA: TGTGCCAGCGGATCAGGGGGACCTTTCGAGCAGTACTTC. This translates into CASGSGGPFEQYF. Full variable domain (rest looked up from reference TRBV9 and TRBJ2-7): DSGVTQTPKHLITATGQRVTLRCSPRSGDLSVYWYQQSLDQGLQFLIQYYNGEERAKGNILERFSAQQFPDLHSELNLSSLELGDSALYFCASGSGGPFEQYFGPGTRLTVT.

The chain uses TRBV7-9 and TRBJ2-5, with TRBD2 matching over 7 bases. Per germline, CDR1 SEHNR and CDR2 FQNEAQ (reference sequence). With V trimmed by 2 bases and J by 1 base, 7 bases remained unmatched. The CDR3 runs 16 residues. The chain's CDR3 is CASSLLSLAVQETQYF. Here the CDR3 DNA reads TGTGCCAGCAGCTTATTGAGCCTAGCGGTCCAAGAGACCCAGTACTTC.